Below, 30 T cell receptor beta chains from the same sample are listed, as sequenced in a study of blood T cell repertoires in COVID-19. Method: immunoSEQ multiplex PCR; TCRdb's copy keeps in-frame clones and lacks some. The table lists 150,000 to 200,000 clones, 81% of them singletons. The source material was peripheral blood. The receptor source for this set is a woman aged 80 or over with COVID-19, enrolled during active disease.

This chain links TRBV10-3 with TRBJ2-6, with D possibly matching TRBD1 (5 bases). CDR1 is ENHRY and CDR2 is SYGVKD in the germline V gene. V lost 1 base to trimming and J lost 0 bases, with 10 bases between them. The CDR3 is 17 amino acids. The CDR3 sequence is CAISEFGHSSGANVLTF. The CDR3 coding sequence is TGTGCCATCAGTGAGTTCGGACACAGCTCTGGGGCCAACGTCCTGACTTTC.

J is TRBJ2-1 and V is TRBV19, with 7 bases that match TRBD2. The junction had 2 bases not matched to a gene; V was cut back by 3 bases and J by 3 bases. The CDR3 sequence is 14 residues long. The germline V gene has CDR1 LNHDA and CDR2 SQIVND (reference sequence). The DNA of the CDR3 is TGTGCCAGTAGTATTACTAGCGTCTACAATGAGCAGTTCTTC. It specifies CASSITSVYNEQFF.

On this clone itself: Other DNA variants within this sample encode the same CDR3. The chain couples TRBV19 to TRBJ1-5; D call uncertain. The CDR3 spans 14 residues. Trimming removed 3 bases at V and 0 bases at J, with 6 bases between. Germline assignment: CDR1 LNHDA and CDR2 SQIVND (reference sequence). The CDR3 DNA reads as TGTGCCAGTAGTATGTCGGGTAGCAATCAGCCCCAGCATTTT. Translating gives CASSMSGSNQPQHF.

The gene calls are TRBV2 and TRBJ2-5, with D perhaps matching TRBD1 (5 bases). CDR1 and CDR2 from the germline V gene are SNHLY and FYNNEI. The CDR3 loop spans 16 amino acids. V gave up 0 bases and J gave up 5 bases, with 16 bases separating them. The CDR3 spells CASSEAHGAGLETQYF. CDR3 sequence (DNA): TGTGCCAGCAGTGAAGCGCATGGGGCAGGGCTGGAGACCCAGTACTTC.

This chain joins TRBV6-5 and TRBJ2-7; 8 nucleotides line up with TRBD1. The CDR3 is 13 amino acids. V lost 6 bases, J lost 7 bases, and 8 bases stayed unmatched. Germline V gives CDR1 MNHEY, CDR2 SVGAGI. The CDR3 DNA reads as TGTGCCAGCAGATGGACAGGGACGGAGGAGCAGTACTTC. As protein: CASRWTGTEEQYF.

The chain employs TRBV14 and TRBJ2-1; TRBD2 is a possible D gene (5 bases). This CDR3 has 17 amino acids. The germline CDR1 and CDR2 sequences are SGHDN and FVKESK. The ends were cut back, 4 bases at V and 4 bases at J, with 20 bases in the middle. CDR3 amino acids: CASSPGHGRVGYNEQFF. In DNA form, the CDR3 reads TGTGCCAGCAGCCCTGGCCACGGGCGGGTTGGATACAATGAGCAGTTCTTC.

The gene calls are TRBV3-1 (or the pseudogene TRBV3-2) and TRBJ2-2; 9 bases line up with TRBD2. V shed 7 bases and J 0 bases; nucleotides not matched to a gene: 3. Germline V gene sequence: CDR1 LGHDT, CDR2 YNNKEL (reference sequence). This CDR3 region has 15 residues. CDR3 in DNA: TGTGCCAGCACCCTAGCGGGACCGAACACCGGGGAGCTGTTTTTT. Translated, it gives CASTLAGPNTGELFF.

This chain uses TRBV28 with TRBJ2-3, with 7 bases fitting TRBD2. Germline V gene lookup returns CDR1 MDHEN and CDR2 SYDVKM. The V segment lost 6 bases and the J segment 1 base; nucleotides outside the gene matches: 4. The CDR3 loop spans 14 amino acids. CDR3 protein: CASRGLAGTDTQYF. The DNA of the CDR3 is TGTGCCAGCAGGGGTCTAGCGGGCACAGATACGCAGTATTTT.

The CDR3 loop is CASSTRTGAYNEQFF. CDR3 DNA sequence: TGTGCCAGCAGCACACGGACAGGTGCCTACAATGAGCAGTTCTTC. V and J are TRBV7-3 and TRBJ2-1; TRBD1 matches 7 bases. In germline, CDR1 is SGHTA, CDR2 FQGTGA. V gave up 5 bases and J gave up 2 bases; unmatched junction bases: 6. The CDR3 extends over 15 amino acids.

This chain connects TRBV11-1 to TRBJ2-7; 9 bases agree with TRBD1. Germline lookup yields CDR1 SGHAT and CDR2 FQDESV (reference sequence). V lost 5 bases, J lost 4 bases, and 6 bases stayed unmatched. The CDR3 covers 14 residues. In DNA, the CDR3 is TGTGCCAGCAGCCCAGGGACAGGGTGGTACGAGCAGTACTTC. Translating it yields CASSPGTGWYEQYF.

This clone has a single count. The genes are TRBV21-1 and TRBJ1-6; TRBD1 is the table's D call, not checked against the DNA. TRBV21-1 is reported as a pseudogene. The CDR3 spans 15 residues. CDR3 protein: CASSNRSSYNSPLHF. CDR3 coding DNA: TGTGCCAGCAGCAATCGCAGCTCCTATAATTCACCCCTCCACTTT.

The CDR3 nucleotides read TGTGCCAGCAGCTTAGGGCAGGGGAGCACAGATACGCAGTATTTT. This codes for CASSLGQGSTDTQYF. This chain joins TRBV11-3 and TRBJ2-3, with D possibly matching TRBD1 (6 bases). The ends were cut back, 1 base at V and 0 bases at J, with 8 bases in the middle. In germline, CDR1 is SGHNT, CDR2 YENEEA. This CDR3 spans 15 amino acids.

The V call is TRBV19, the J call TRBJ2-1; 7 bases agree with TRBD1. V shed 1 base and J 7 bases; nucleotides not matched to a gene: 1. This CDR3 contains 13 residues. Germline CDR1 reads LNHDA; CDR2 reads SQIVND (reference sequence). The CDR3 loop reads CASSIGRGNEQFF. The DNA for the CDR3 is TGTGCCAGTAGTATAGGCAGGGGGAATGAGCAGTTCTTC.

The rearrangement uses TRBV29-1 and TRBJ2-7; TRBD2 aligns across 7 bases. This CDR3 region has 13 residues. J gave up 2 bases and V 6 bases, and 7 bases lay outside the gene matches. Germline V lookup: CDR1 SQVTM, CDR2 ANQGSEA. The CDR3 protein is CSVQLATTYEQYF. CDR3 sequence (DNA): TGCAGCGTGCAACTAGCGACCACCTACGAGCAGTACTTC.

This clone was counted many times. The CDR3 region has the DNA TGTGCCAGCAGTTATGGGAGGGACACTGAAGCTTTCTTT. The encoded protein is CASSYGRDTEAFF. The chain joins TRBV6-2 or TRBV6-3 to TRBJ1-1; D unresolved. V was pared by 3 bases and J by 3 bases, with 8 bases between. The CDR3 consists of 13 residues. The germline V gene encodes CDR1 MNHEY and CDR2 SVGEGT.

The chain couples TRBV19 to TRBJ2-7; TRBD1 is a possible D gene (5 bases). The V gene lost 5 bases and the J gene lost 4 bases, with 6 bases spanning the gap. Germline CDR1 is LNHDA and CDR2 is SQIVND (reference sequence). The CDR3 has 11 residues. The CDR3 coding sequence is TGTGCCAGTAGTCCAGGGTACGAGCAGTACTTC. Translated, it gives CASSPGYEQYF.

V usage is TRBV5-1 and J usage is TRBJ2-3; 11 bases align to TRBD2. J lost 0 bases, V lost 4 bases, and 4 bases had no gene match. The CDR3 is made up of 16 amino acids. From germline, CDR1 is SGHRS and CDR2 YFSETQ. The CDR3 loop is CASSASGGTSTDTQYF. DNA of the CDR3: TGCGCCAGCAGCGCTAGCGGGGGGACCAGCACAGATACGCAGTATTTT.

This sequence joins TRBV27 and TRBJ2-1; the D is unclear. Trimming took 5 bases from V and 3 from J, leaving 5 bases between them. In germline, CDR1 is MNHEY, CDR2 SMNVEV (reference sequence). This CDR3 region has 12 residues. CDR3 nucleotides: TGTGCCAGCAGTACGGGCTACAATGAGCAGTTCTTC. Translation gives CASSTGYNEQFF.

The V call is TRBV3-1 (or the pseudogene TRBV3-2), the J call TRBJ2-5; D remains ambiguous. V shed 1 base and J shed 5 bases, with 8 bases lying between them. Germline loops: CDR1 LGHDT, CDR2 YNNKEL (reference sequence). The CDR3 consists of 13 residues. Here the CDR3 reads CASSQVDGETQYF. CDR3 bases: TGTGCCAGCAGCCAAGTTGACGGGGAGACCCAGTACTTC.

V is TRBV10-3 and J is TRBJ1-2; 9 bases fit TRBD1. Looked up from germline, CDR1 is ENHRY and CDR2 is SYGVKD. J lost 8 bases, V lost 6 bases, and 7 bases had no gene match. The CDR3 totals 13 residues. CDR3 sequence reads: CAIRTGGVRGYTF. The CDR3 region has the DNA TGTGCCATCAGGACAGGGGGGGTGAGAGGCTACACCTTC.

The chain couples TRBV5-1 to TRBJ2-1, with a possible D match to TRBD2 (5 bases). The germline CDR1 and CDR2 sequences are SGHRS and YFSETQ. Trimming left V 4 bases short and J 7 bases short, with 18 bases between. This CDR3 has 15 amino acids. The CDR3 DNA sequence: TGCGCCAGCAGCGTAGTCCGCTCGTGGGAGAATGAGCAGTTCTTC. It specifies CASSVVRSWENEQFF.

The chain has TRBV5-6 and TRBJ1-3; D may be TRBD1 (5 bases). Germline loops: CDR1 SGHDT, CDR2 YYEEEE. CDR3 size: 15 residues. The V and J ends lost 2 bases and 0 bases respectively, with 9 bases between them. Written as DNA, the CDR3 is TGTGCCAGCAGCTTACAGGACAACTCTGGAAACACCATATATTTT. It codes for CASSLQDNSGNTIYF.

This clone was seen many times. The chain combines TRBV5-1 with TRBJ2-2; 7 bases agree with TRBD1. The CDR3 spans 14 residues. Trimming removed 3 bases from V and 5 bases from J; junction bases left unmatched: 4. In germline, CDR1 is SGHRS, CDR2 YFSETQ. The CDR3 region is CASSSTGDTGELFF. CDR3 bases: TGCGCCAGCAGCTCCACAGGGGATACCGGGGAGCTGTTTTTT.

This clone was seen only once. In DNA form, the CDR3 reads TGTGCCAGCAGTCCCACCGGGACAGTCTCCTACGAGCAGTACTTC. Translated: CASSPTGTVSYEQYF. The gene calls are TRBV28 and TRBJ2-7, with TRBD1 matching over 7 bases. Germline V lookup: CDR1 MDHEN, CDR2 SYDVKM. This CDR3 is 15 amino acids long. Germline trimming cut 5 bases from V and 0 bases from J; bases unmatched to any gene: 7.

The chain uses TRBV9 and TRBJ2-5, with 7 bases lining up with TRBD1. This CDR3 has 15 amino acids. Trimming took 4 bases from V and 2 from J; bases not matched to a gene: 8. Germline V gene sequence: CDR1 SGDLS, CDR2 YYNGEE. CDR3 amino acids: CASSTRWGQQETQYF. The CDR3 DNA reads as TGTGCCAGCAGCACCAGATGGGGACAGCAAGAGACCCAGTACTTC.

The V call is TRBV11-2, the J call TRBJ2-2, with D possibly being TRBD1 (6 bases). This CDR3 contains 15 residues. V lost 5 bases and J 4 bases, leaving 14 bases between the germline ends. Per the germline V gene, CDR1 is SGHAT and CDR2 is FQNNGV. The CDR3 region is CASSTTGAGTGELFF. CDR3 bases: TGTGCCAGCAGCACGACAGGCGCGGGCACCGGGGAGCTGTTTTTT.

The V and J genes are TRBV7-7 and TRBJ1-3; 9 nucleotides match TRBD1. Germline-derived CDR1 and CDR2 are SSHAT and FNYEAQ (reference sequence). V dropped 1 base and J dropped 2; count of bases not matched to a gene: 0. The CDR3 extends over 15 amino acids. CDR3 protein: CASSLDRGPGNTIYF. The CDR3 DNA reads as TGTGCCAGCAGCTTAGACAGGGGGCCTGGAAACACCATATATTTT.

V gene TRBV5-6 combines with J gene TRBJ1-5; 8 nucleotides match TRBD1. After removal of 5 bases from V and 6 bases from J, the junction contained 4 bases not matched to a gene. The CDR3 runs 13 residues. Germline V gene lookup returns CDR1 SGHDT and CDR2 YYEEEE. The CDR3 coding sequence is TGTGCCAGCAGTTCGACAGGGGCTCAGCCCCAGCATTTT. Translated, it gives CASSSTGAQPQHF.

This clone was recorded a few times. This chain links TRBV9 with TRBJ2-1; 11 bases are shared with TRBD1. This CDR3 comprises 15 residues. After removal of 2 bases from V and 4 bases from J, the junction contained 2 bases not matched to a gene. The germline V gene encodes CDR1 SGDLS and CDR2 YYNGEE. CDR3 in DNA: TGTGCCAGCAGCGTCGGGACAGGGGGATACAATGAGCAGTTCTTC. It yields the protein CASSVGTGGYNEQFF.

This clone was counted at least ten times. The chain links TRBV2 to TRBJ1-2; D is unclear. Trimming left V 8 bases short and J 5 bases short, with 3 bases between. The CDR3 has 9 amino acids. The germline gives CDR1 SNHLY, CDR2 FYNNEI. The CDR3 region has the DNA TGTGCCAGCCTGTATGGCTACACCTTC. Amino acid sequence: CASLYGYTF.